This passage covers 32 T cell receptor beta chains from one sample sequenced in a study of T cells in Graves' hyperthyroidism and ophthalmopathy. Amplified TCR beta CDR3 regions came from RNA transcripts. RT-PCR in the first round (using the HTBI primer set) targeted the TCR CDR3. TCRdb re-called the multiplex PCR reads through MiXCR, storing one row per CDR3 protein. The sample gives under 350,000 distinct CDR3 sequences, roughly 18% of which show up once; under 55% is in the top ten. Sequencing input: blood. The source is a woman in her fifties or sixties with Graves' hyperthyroidism.

This clonotype was recorded at least ten times. The chain's CDR3 is CASSLRGVALYEQYF. The CDR3 DNA is TGTGCCAGCAGCCTCCGGGGGGTTGCGCTCTACGAGCAGTACTTC. V is TRBV28 and J is TRBJ2-7, with TRBD2 identical over 7 bases. V gave up 6 bases and J gave up 3 bases; unmatched junction bases: 11. Per the germline V gene, CDR1 is MDHEN and CDR2 is SYDVKM. The CDR3 runs to 15 residues.

The sample holds many counts of this clonotype. The rearrangement links TRBV3-1 to TRBJ1-2; D remains ambiguous. The CDR3 is 14 amino acids. Germline-derived CDR1 and CDR2 are LGHDT and YNNKEL (reference sequence). The ends were cut back, 5 bases at V and 4 bases at J, with 14 bases in the middle. The CDR3 loop reads CASSSYWVVYGYTF. In DNA form, the CDR3 reads TGTGCCAGCAGCAGTTATTGGGTAGTCTATGGCTACACCTTC.

The sample holds many counts of this clonotype. DNA for the CDR3: TGCGCCAGCAGCTTGTCTACGGGCTCCTACGAGCAGTACTTC. This translates into CASSLSTGSYEQYF. The rearrangement joins TRBV5-1 to TRBJ2-7, with D hard to call. The CDR3 loop spans 14 amino acids. Germline-derived CDR1 and CDR2 are SGHRS and YFSETQ. Trimming stripped 1 base from V and 0 bases from J, with 8 bases between.

This clonotype appeared a single time. A much bigger clone sits one base away, suggesting this may be a read error. The rearrangement joins TRBV18 to TRBJ2-7, with 8 nucleotides matching TRBD1. V gave up 2 bases and J gave up 8 bases; unmatched junction bases: 5. The CDR3 runs to 13 residues. Germline lookup yields CDR1 KGHSH and CDR2 LQKENI. The CDR3 coding sequence is TGTGCCAGCTCACCAGTACAGGGGGACAAGCAGTACGTC. Protein product: CASSPVQGDKQYV.

This clonotype has a count of ten or more. The chain combines TRBV18 with TRBJ2-1; TRBD1 might be the D (6 bases). The CDR3 runs 15 residues. V gave up 0 bases and J gave up 6 bases, with 12 bases separating them. The germline CDR1 and CDR2 sequences are KGHSH and LQKENI. CDR3 region: CASSPPQGWGNEQFF. DNA for the CDR3: TGTGCCAGCTCACCACCCCAGGGGTGGGGCAATGAGCAGTTCTTC.

The chain is built from TRBV18 and TRBJ2-3, with 10 bases matching TRBD1. The CDR3 has 16 amino acids. CDR1 is KGHSH and CDR2 is LQKENI in the germline V gene. Trimming cost V 6 bases and J 3 bases; bases outside gene matches: 9. In DNA form, the CDR3 reads TGTGCCAGCTCTCCGACCGGGACAGGGGTGACAGATACGCAGTATTTT. This gives the protein CASSPTGTGVTDTQYF.

This clonotype appeared many times. The chain carries TRBV2 and TRBJ1-1; possible D gene TRBD1, 5 bases. The CDR3 runs 13 residues. Germline V CDR1 and CDR2: SNHLY, FYNNEI. V was cut by 6 bases and J by 1 base, with 9 bases left in between. This CDR3 reads CASRFGQNTEAFF. The CDR3 nucleotides read TGTGCCAGCAGATTTGGACAGAACACTGAAGCTTTCTTT.

Ten or more counts support this clonotype. The V and J genes are TRBV7-9 and TRBJ2-3, with 8 bases lining up with TRBD2. V shed 6 bases and J 1 base; nucleotides not matched to a gene: 6. Germline V gene lookup returns CDR1 SEHNR and CDR2 FQNEAQ (reference sequence). This CDR3 is built from 15 residues. Here the CDR3 reads CASSPGRGGTDTQYF. For the CDR3, the DNA is TGTGCCAGCAGTCCCGGGAGGGGTGGCACAGATACGCAGTATTTT.

The chain employs TRBV6-2 or TRBV6-3 and TRBJ2-3; TRBD2 aligns across 13 bases. With 4 bases clipped from V and 6 bases from J, the junction kept 4 bases outside the gene matches. This CDR3 region has 15 residues. Looked up from germline, CDR1 is MNHEY and CDR2 is SVGEGT. CDR3: CASSSGLAGMDTQYF. CDR3 bases: TGTGCCAGCAGTTCGGGACTAGCGGGAATGGATACGCAGTATTTT.

This clonotype has more than one count but fewer than ten. The J gene is TRBJ2-2, the V gene TRBV5-1; no definite D call. With 0 bases removed from V and 3 bases from J, the gap between germline ends came to 9 bases. In germline, CDR1 is SGHRS, CDR2 YFSETQ. This CDR3 is built from 15 residues. The CDR3 nucleotides are TGCGCCAGCAGCTTGGCGGCAGGTCACACCGGGGAGCTGTTTTTT. This translates into CASSLAAGHTGELFF.

The CDR3 DNA is TGTGCCACCGGGGGAATGGTATTAGTGAATGCTGAAGCTTTCTTT. Its translation: CATGGMVLVNAEAFF. V and J are TRBV6-1 and TRBJ1-1; possibly TRBD1 for D (5 bases). Trimming took off 10 bases at V and 6 bases at J, with 24 bases between the two ends. CDR1 is MNHNS and CDR2 is SASEGT in the germline V gene. CDR3 length equals 15 residues.

For this clonotype: One base away lies a much larger clone, so this may be a sequencing read error. The chain uses TRBV6-1 and TRBJ1-6, with D possibly being TRBD1 (5 bases). Germline loops: CDR1 MNHNS, CDR2 SASEGT. This CDR3 spans 16 amino acids. The CDR3 protein is CASSEERGQGRSPPHF. The CDR3 DNA follows: TGTGCCAGCAGTGAAGAGCGTGGGCAGGGACGTTCACCCCCCCACTTT.

This clonotype showed up many times. The genes are TRBV24-1 and TRBJ2-3, with 8 bases lining up with TRBD2. Germline-derived CDR1 and CDR2 are KGHDR and SFDVKD. J gave up 1 base and V 3 bases, and 5 bases lay outside the gene matches. The CDR3 runs to 16 residues. CDR3 sequence reads: CATSDGLAHRTDTQYF. The CDR3 region has the DNA TGTGCCACCAGTGATGGACTAGCCCACCGCACAGATACGCAGTATTTT.

The V gene is TRBV20-1, the J gene TRBJ1-2, with D possibly TRBD1 on 6 matching bases. Germline assignment: CDR1 DFQATT and CDR2 SNEGSKA (reference sequence). CDR3 size: 14 residues. Deletions cut 5 bases from V and 2 bases from J, with 15 bases between. CDR3 in DNA: TGCAGTGCTGGGGGGGCCGGGGGGAACTATGGCTACACCTTC. Its protein is CSAGGAGGNYGYTF.

This clonotype was observed many times. The chain has TRBV27 and TRBJ2-7; D not resolved. Trimming took 2 bases from V and 3 from J, leaving 8 bases between them. The germline CDR1 and CDR2 sequences are MNHEY and SMNVEV (reference sequence). The CDR3 totals 13 residues. Here the CDR3 DNA reads TGTGCCAGCAGTTTACGCCATAACTACGAGCAGTACTTC. Protein sequence: CASSLRHNYEQYF.

V usage is TRBV2 and J usage is TRBJ2-3, with D unclear. Germline values: CDR1 SNHLY, CDR2 FYNNEI. The CDR3 has 13 residues. The V gene lost 1 base and the J gene lost 8 bases, with 10 bases spanning the gap. The CDR3 nucleotides are TGTGCCAGCAGTGAAGACACCTCCCGTACGCAGTATTTT. It codes for CASSEDTSRTQYF.

This clonotype was found a few times. A much larger clone sits a single nucleotide away, making a read error possible. Since the CDR3 does not end with the conserved phenylalanine or tryptophan, this likely comes from a read error. The genes are TRBV27 and TRBJ2-7; D uncertain. Looked up from germline, CDR1 is MNHEY and CDR2 is SMNVEV (reference sequence). The V end lost 6 bases, the J end lost 0 bases, and 9 bases lay between the germline ends. This CDR3 contains 13 residues. Here the CDR3 DNA reads TGTGCCAGCAGCCGACGGAACTCCTACGAGCAGTACTCC. Its protein is CASSRRNSYEQYS.

This chain connects TRBV7-6 to TRBJ2-7; 9 positions agree with TRBD2. V shed 2 bases, J shed 5 bases, and the junction held 10 bases outside the gene matches. The CDR3 consists of 16 residues. Germline V gives CDR1 SGHVS, CDR2 FNYEAQ. The CDR3 DNA follows: TGTGCCAGCAGCTTATGGACTAGCGTGACGGAGGACGAGCAGTACGTC. Amino acid sequence: CASSLWTSVTEDEQYV.

V gene TRBV11-3 combines with J gene TRBJ2-7; possible D gene TRBD2, 6 bases. The CDR3 length is 19 residues. Germline-derived CDR1 and CDR2 are SGHNT and YENEEA. Trimming pared 5 bases from V and 4 bases from J, leaving 30 bases between. The CDR3 DNA reads TGTGCCAGCAGCCACTATATGGAGACAAAGTGGGGCCGGGGGTACGAGCAGTACTTC. This codes for CASSHYMETKWGRGYEQYF.

The chain links TRBV7-9 to TRBJ2-1; TRBD1 matches 8 bases. Germline CDR1 is SEHNR and CDR2 is FQNEAQ (reference sequence). The CDR3 consists of 14 residues. V was pared by 8 bases and J by 4 bases, with 7 bases of the junction left unmatched. The CDR3 is CASGQTGVYNEQFF. For the CDR3, the DNA is TGTGCCAGCGGACAGACAGGGGTGTACAATGAGCAGTTCTTC.

This clonotype has more than one count but fewer than ten. The genes are TRBV4-2 and TRBJ2-3; no reliable D call. CDR1 LGHNA and CDR2 YNFKEQ come from the germline V gene. This CDR3 contains 17 residues. Deletions cut 0 bases from V and 0 bases from J, with 13 bases between. CDR3 coding DNA: TGTGCCAGCAGCCAAGAGGCAAGCGTAGCTAGCACAGATACGCAGTATTTT. Amino acids: CASSQEASVASTDTQYF.

This chain uses TRBV6-5 with TRBJ2-3; 8 bases agree with TRBD1. Germline lookup yields CDR1 MNHEY and CDR2 SVGAGI. The CDR3 consists of 16 residues. V shed 2 bases, J shed 7 bases, and the junction held 11 bases outside the gene matches. CDR3 region: CASSYPRRGPQNTQYF. The CDR3 DNA follows: TGTGCCAGCAGTTACCCACGCAGGGGGCCCCAAAATACGCAGTATTTT.

As regards this clonotype: A junction boundary mismatches the germline segment, possibly from a read error. The chain is built from TRBV5-6 and TRBJ2-1; 7 positions agree with TRBD2. Germline CDR1 is SGHDT and CDR2 is YYEEEE. The CDR3 extends over 14 amino acids. This CDR3 is CASSPSGGNNEQFF. CDR3 in DNA: TGCGCCAGCAGCCCCTCGGGGGGAAACAATGAGCAGTTCTTC.

This clonotype occurred many times. The chain recombines TRBV5-1 with TRBJ1-1, with D unresolved. Germline V lookup: CDR1 SGHRS, CDR2 YFSETQ. The CDR3 contains 14 residues. Trimming removed 3 bases at V and 6 bases at J, with 15 bases between. The DNA of the CDR3 is TGCGCCAGCAGCTCGGACGGGGTAATCGCTGAAGCTTTCTTT. It specifies CASSSDGVIAEAFF. Supplemented by reference TRBV5-1 and TRBJ1-1, the full variable domain reads KAGVTQTPRYLIKTRGQQVTLSCSPISGHRSVSWYQQTPGQGLQFLFEYFSETQRNKGNFPGRFSGRQFSNSRSEMNVSTLELGDSALYLCASSSDGVIAEAFFGQGTRLTVV.

The CDR3 spells CACVAGGRQETQYF. CDR3 coding DNA: TGTGCCTGCGTAGCGGGGGGCCGCCAAGAGACCCAGTACTTC. V gene TRBV3-1 combines with J gene TRBJ2-5, with 10 bases aligning to TRBD2. CDR1 is LGHDT and CDR2 is YNNKEL in the germline V gene (reference sequence). This CDR3 is 14 amino acids long. V shed 11 bases, J shed 1 base, and the junction held 7 bases outside the gene matches.

The genes are TRBV6-4 and TRBJ2-1; TRBD1 might be the D (6 bases). Germline CDR1 and CDR2: MRHNA and SNTAGT. V lost 6 bases to trimming and J lost 6 bases, with 15 bases between them. The CDR3 has 14 residues. The CDR3 here is CASSPGVMGNEQFF. As DNA, the CDR3 is TGTGCCAGCAGCCCAGGGGTAATGGGCAATGAGCAGTTCTTC.

Ten or more counts support this clonotype. The chain combines TRBV12-3 or TRBV12-4 with TRBJ2-7, with D perhaps assigned TRBD1 or TRBD2 (5 bases each). V gave up 8 bases and J gave up 5 bases, with 13 bases separating them. CDR3 length equals 12 residues. This CDR3 is CASRSGGDEQYF. The CDR3 DNA is TGTGCCAGCCGGTCTGGGGGTGACGAGCAGTACTTC.

This clonotype was seen ten or more times. The V call is TRBV5-1, the J call TRBJ1-2; 8 bases fit TRBD1. With 4 bases clipped from V and 8 bases from J, the junction kept 4 bases outside the gene matches. Germline CDR1 is SGHRS and CDR2 is YFSETQ. This CDR3 comprises 12 residues. CDR3 amino acids: CASSRDRSGYTF. DNA for the CDR3: TGCGCCAGCAGCCGGGACAGGAGCGGCTACACCTTC. Variable domain in full (rest from reference TRBV5-1 and TRBJ1-2): KAGVTQTPRYLIKTRGQQVTLSCSPISGHRSVSWYQQTPGQGLQFLFEYFSETQRNKGNFPGRFSGRQFSNSRSEMNVSTLELGDSALYLCASSRDRSGYTFGSGTRLTVV.

In this sample, this clonotype turned up a few times. The chain uses TRBV28 and TRBJ1-1, with D possibly matching TRBD1 (6 bases). CDR1 and CDR2 from the germline V gene are MDHEN and SYDVKM. The CDR3 runs 12 residues. V gave up 5 bases and J gave up 6 bases, with 10 bases separating them. The CDR3 is CASSVRQAEAFF. The CDR3 bases are TGTGCCAGCAGTGTTAGACAGGCTGAAGCTTTCTTT. Combining the CDR3 with reference TRBV28 and TRBJ1-1 gives the whole variable domain DVKVTQSSRYLVKRTGEKVFLECVQDMDHENMFWYRQDPGLGLRLIYFSYDVKMKEKGDIPEGYSVSREKKERFSLILESASTNQTSMYLCASSVRQAEAFFGQGTRLTVV.

This clonotype appeared many times. This sequence joins TRBV20-1 and TRBJ2-5, with D unclear. There are 12 residues in the CDR3. CDR1 and CDR2 (germline): DFQATT, SNEGSKA (reference sequence). The germline V and J ends were trimmed by 3 bases and 4 bases, with 9 bases remaining between them. CDR3 sequence reads: CSASGIGETQYF. The CDR3 DNA is TGCAGTGCTAGTGGAATCGGAGAGACCCAGTACTTC.

This chain connects TRBV3-1 to TRBJ2-7; possible D gene TRBD1, 5 bases. The CDR3 loop spans 14 amino acids. V was clipped by 0 bases and J by 7 bases, with 13 bases between them. The germline CDR1 and CDR2 sequences are LGHDT and YNNKEL (reference sequence). The CDR3 DNA is TGTGCCAGCAGCCAAGATGGTGGGGCGGAGGAGCAGTACTTC. Protein: CASSQDGGAEEQYF.

This clonotype has a count of ten or more. The rearrangement links TRBV12-3 or TRBV12-4 to TRBJ2-5; possibly TRBD2 for D (7 bases). The CDR3 totals 14 residues. V shed 4 bases and J shed 7 bases, with 16 bases lying between them. The CDR3, as DNA: TGTGCCAGCAGTTCTTACAGGGTAGCGGGGACCCAGTACTTC. It yields the protein CASSSYRVAGTQYF.